This entry lists 7 T cell receptor beta chains sequenced from one sample in a study of shared T cell receptors in the human thymus. Repertoires were generated with immunoSEQ multiplex PCR, while TCRdb's copy carries only in-frame clones and drops some. The sample has 640,000 or so clones, approximately 89% seen once. This sample was also put to use in a study of human thymus T cells.

The sample comprised thymocytes. Receptors originate from a boy under two years old with a congenital heart defect.

V and J are TRBV5-4 and TRBJ2-5, with a possible D match to TRBD2 (6 bases). Germline assignment: CDR1 SGHNT and CDR2 YYREEE (reference sequence). The CDR3 is made up of 15 amino acids. Trimming removed 0 bases from V and 1 base from J, with 10 bases in between. The CDR3 loop is CASSLDSGRQETQYF. The DNA of the CDR3 is TGTGCCAGCAGCTTGGATAGCGGACGCCAAGAGACCCAGTACTTC.

The CDR3 spells CASIRALNTEAFF. The CDR3 DNA is TGCGCCAGCATTAGAGCCTTGAACACTGAAGCTTTCTTT. The V call is TRBV10-1, the J call TRBJ1-1; unclear D gene. Germline-derived CDR1 and CDR2 are WNHNN and SYGVQD (reference sequence). The CDR3 length is 13 residues. The V gene lost 7 bases and the J gene lost 0 bases, with 9 bases spanning the gap.

The chain joins TRBV5-4 to TRBJ2-2; D gene unclear. The CDR3 extends over 12 amino acids. The ends were cut back, 5 bases at V and 5 bases at J, with 7 bases in the middle. Per the germline V gene, CDR1 is SGHNT and CDR2 is YYREEE (reference sequence). The CDR3 DNA reads as TGTGCCAGCAGTAAGAGGACCGGGGAGCTGTTTTTT. Translated: CASSKRTGELFF. The whole variable domain, filled in from reference TRBV5-4 and TRBJ2-2, reads ETGVTQSPTHLIKTRGQQVTLRCSSQSGHNTVSWYQQALGQGPQFIFQYYREEENGRGNFPPRFSGLQFPNYSSELNVNALELDDSALYLCASSKRTGELFFGEGSRLTVL.

Concerning this clone itself: This sample includes further DNA sequences coding for the same CDR3. The chain combines TRBV11-2 with TRBJ2-3; D uncertain. The CDR3 extends over 14 amino acids. V was clipped by 0 bases and J by 2 bases, with 6 bases between them. Germline CDR1 SGHAT, CDR2 FQNNGV. This CDR3 is CASSLEASTDTQYF. For the CDR3, the DNA is TGTGCCAGCAGCTTAGAGGCTTCCACAGATACGCAGTATTTT.

The chain uses TRBV7-6 and TRBJ2-5; D is perhaps TRBD2 (6 bases). The CDR3 totals 14 residues. Trimming stripped 5 bases from V and 4 bases from J, with 14 bases between. CDR1 is SGHVS, CDR2 FNYEAQ, per germline. Here the CDR3 reads CASSPRDSLETQYF. CDR3 coding DNA: TGTGCCAGCAGCCCCCGGGACTCACTAGAGACCCAGTACTTC.

Points on this clone: Other DNA variants within this sample encode the same CDR3. This chain joins TRBV6-5 and TRBJ1-2; 9 nucleotides align to TRBD1. V shed 5 bases and J 0 bases; nucleotides not matched to a gene: 1. The CDR3 sequence is 14 residues long. Germline CDR1 and CDR2: MNHEY and SVGAGI. The DNA for the CDR3 is TGTGCCAGCAGTCGGACAGGGGCTAACTATGGCTACACCTTC. It specifies CASSRTGANYGYTF.

The CDR3 coding sequence is TGTGCCAGCAGTCCAAGACAAGCCCCCTACGAGCAGTACTTC. Translated: CASSPRQAPYEQYF. J is TRBJ2-7 and V is TRBV28; D ambiguous. Per the germline V gene, CDR1 is MDHEN and CDR2 is SYDVKM. CDR3 size: 14 residues. V lost 5 bases, J lost 2 bases, and 13 bases lay in between.